This is a list of T cell receptor beta chains from one sample in a study of T-cell reconstitution after alpha-beta-depleted transplantation in children. TCRdb re-analysed the PCR reads in MiXCR, keeping a single row per CDR3 protein. The data hold 900,000 or so distinct CDR3 sequences, with 15% to 20% observed a single time. Sequences were derived from PBMCs, mostly from graft donor cells, sampled 360 days after TCRalphabeta/CD19-depleted stem cell transplant. All receptors come from a male patient under 18 who had a stem cell transplant for acute lymphoblastic leukemia, so the T cells may come from the graft donor. Both conserved end residues are part of each CDR3. The D gene is left open where the match is weak. The size entry is marked missing in some rows and otherwise reads once, few, many or a size class.

TRBV29-1	many	TRBJ1-2	NA	TGCAGCGTTGCGGACAGTAGGGACTATGGCTACACCTTC	CSVADSRDYGYTF
TRBV7-3	once	TRBJ2-1	NA	TGTGCCAGCAGCTTAATACGGGAGATCGGGTACAATGAGCAGTTCTTC	CASSLIREIGYNEQFF
TRBV3-1	few	TRBJ1-2	NA	TGTGCCAGCAGCCAAGACTGGCAGGGGACTAACTATGGCTACACCTTC	CASSQDWQGTNYGYTF
TRBV5-1	NA	TRBJ2-7	TRBD1	TGCGCCAGCAGCCTCCCCCAGGGGGACGAGCAGTACTTC	CASSLPQGDEQYF
TRBV20-1	NA	TRBJ2-1	NA	TGCAGTGCTAGAGACGAGGGGAAGAGCTCCTACAATGAGCAGTTCTTC	CSARDEGKSSYNEQFF
TRBV12-3/TRBV12-4	few	TRBJ2-1	TRBD2	TGTGCCATCAGTTTAAGGGGGCTAGCGGGAGTTCAGGGGAATGAGCAGTTCTTC	CAISLRGLAGVQGNEQFF
TRBV27	NA	TRBJ1-5	NA	TGTGCCAGCAGGCCGGCCTGGGGAGTCAATCAGCCCCAGCATTTT	CASRPAWGVNQPQHF
TRBV5-1	NA	TRBJ2-1	NA	TGCGCCAGCAGCCAACTAGCAAATCCCTACAATGAGCAGTTCTTC	CASSQLANPYNEQFF
TRBV9	many	TRBJ2-7	NA	TGTGCCAGCAGCGTAGAGTTATCGAGCTCCTACGAGCAGTACTTC	CASSVELSSSYEQYF
TRBV4-1	NA	TRBJ2-3	NA	TGCGCCAGCAGCGACCAACCCCGGACTCCAGATACGCAGTATTTT	CASSDQPRTPDTQYF
TRBV7-9	few	TRBJ2-5	TRBD2	TGTGCCAGCCAGCTAGGGAGGGGCGAGACCCAGTACTTC	CASQLGRGETQYF
TRBV25-1	many	TRBJ2-7	NA	TGTGCCAGCACCGGGGGGCCCTACGAGCAGTACTTC	CASTGGPYEQYF
TRBV15	few	TRBJ2-7	TRBD2	TGTGCCACCAGCAGACCGGGGGGGTACGAGCAGTACTTC	CATSRPGGYEQYF
TRBV3-1	many	TRBJ2-1	NA	TGTGCCAGCACGCCGACCGGGACAACCAACAATGAGCAGTTCTTC	CASTPTGTTNNEQFF
TRBV7-2	NA	TRBJ2-6	NA	TGTGCCAGCAGCTTAGGGCATAGCTTGACCTCGGCCAACGTCCTGACTTTC	CASSLGHSLTSANVLTF
TRBV5-5	NA	TRBJ2-3	NA	TGTGCCAGCAGCTTGGGGGCGTCGGACGATACGCAGTATTTT	CASSLGASDDTQYF
TRBV5-1	few	TRBJ1-5	NA	TGCGCCAGCAGCGGGTGGTCCCAGCATTTT	CASSGWSQHF
TRBV5-1	many	TRBJ2-1	NA	TGCGCCAGCAGCTTGGACCAGCCTCTCTACAATGAGCAGTTCTTC	CASSLDQPLYNEQFF
TRBV29-1	few	TRBJ2-7	TRBD1	TGCAGCGTGGCCGCAGGGGGCGCTTTCGACGAGCAGTACTTC	CSVAAGGAFDEQYF
TRBV12-3/TRBV12-4	few	TRBJ2-1	NA	TGTGCCATCCCCGGGAGTAATTGGAATGAGCAGTTCTTC	CAIPGSNWNEQFF
TRBV9	few	TRBJ2-7	TRBD1	TGTGCCAGCAGCGGAGGGACAGGGGGCACATACGAGCAGTACTTC	CASSGGTGGTYEQYF
TRBV14	few	TRBJ2-1	NA	TGTGCCAGCAGCCAAGATCAAGGGGATCCGGGACTCACCCCTATCTTCAATGAGCAGTTCTTC	CASSQDQGDPGLTPIFNEQFF
TRBV12-3/TRBV12-4	NA	TRBJ2-2	NA	TGTGCCAGCAGTCCATATGCAGGGAGTACCGGGGAGCTGTTTTTT	CASSPYAGSTGELFF
TRBV7-2	few	TRBJ1-6	NA	TGTGCCAGCAGCTTTTTTTTAGGGGAAAATTCACCCCTCCACTTT	CASSFFLGENSPLHF
TRBV7-3	few	TRBJ2-5	NA	TGTGCCAGCAGCTTAACGAGGGCGACGGAGACCCAGTACTTC	CASSLTRATETQYF
TRBV6-1	few	TRBJ2-7	TRBD1	TGTGCCAGCGACAGGGGTTACTCCTACGAGCAGTACTTC	CASDRGYSYEQYF
TRBV4-1	NA	TRBJ2-5	NA	TGCGCCAGCAGCCGCCACCAAGAACCGAATCAAGAGACCCAGTACTTC	CASSRHQEPNQETQYF
TRBV10-2	NA	TRBJ2-5	NA	TGCGCCAGCAGTGAGTCCGGGAGAATAAGAAGAGAGACCCAGTACTTC	CASSESGRIRRETQYF
TRBV25-1	NA	TRBJ1-1	NA	TGTGCCAGCACCAAGACAGGTAACACTGAAGCTTTCTTT	CASTKTGNTEAFF
TRBV19	few	TRBJ2-1	TRBD2	TGTGCCAGCACCTTACTAGCGGGAGGTTCGGTTGAGCAGTTCTTC	CASTLLAGGSVEQFF
TRBV24-1	NA	TRBJ1-1	NA	TGTGCCACTCGAGGGTTCCGCGAAGAAGCTTTCTTT	CATRGFREEAFF
TRBV7-6	few	TRBJ2-7	NA	TGTGCCAGCAGCGGGCACTCCTACGAGCAGTACTTC	CASSGHSYEQYF
TRBV5-1	NA	TRBJ2-3	TRBD2	TGCGCCAGCAGCCCCCCCCGCGGGAGTACAGATACGCAGTATTTT	CASSPPRGSTDTQYF
TRBV9	few	TRBJ2-3	NA	TGTGCCAGCAGCGTAGGGTGGGGATATACGCAGTATTTT	CASSVGWGYTQYF
TRBV5-1	many	TRBJ2-2	NA	TGCGCCAGCAGCTTGGACCGGCCGAACACCGGGGAGCTGTTTTTT	CASSLDRPNTGELFF
TRBV27	many	TRBJ2-7	NA	TGTGCCAGCAGTTTAAAGGGAAGCTCCTACGAGCAGTACTTC	CASSLKGSSYEQYF
TRBV24-1	NA	TRBJ2-5	TRBD1	TGTGCCACCAGTGACCCCGGGACAGAGGGCGAGACCCAGTACTTC	CATSDPGTEGETQYF
TRBV5-1	many	TRBJ2-7	NA	TGCGCCAGCAGCTCCCCCATGGGGGGAAACGAGCAGTACTTC	CASSSPMGGNEQYF
TRBV10-3	few	TRBJ2-2	NA	TGTGCCATCGCAGGGAAGAGAAACACCGGGGAGCTGTTTTTT	CAIAGKRNTGELFF
TRBV20-1	few	TRBJ2-3	NA	TGCAGTGCTAGAGTTTACGACTCCCGAGATACGCAGTATTTT	CSARVYDSRDTQYF
TRBV20-1	few	TRBJ1-6	TRBD1	TGCAGTGCTAGCTCCCCCGGGACAGCCACTTCACCCCTCCACTTT	CSASSPGTATSPLHF
TRBV20-1	few	TRBJ1-6	TRBD1	TGCAGTGCTAGACAACGGGACAGGGCCCTGGATCCCCTCCACTTT	CSARQRDRALDPLHF
TRBV27	NA	TRBJ2-2	NA	TGTGCCAGCAGTTCCCCGGGACTCCAATTAACCGGGGAGCTGTTTTTT	CASSSPGLQLTGELFF
TRBV4-2	few	TRBJ2-5	NA	TGTGCCAGCAGCCAAGTTTTCCCGGCCGACTACGCAGAGACCCAGTACTTC	CASSQVFPADYAETQYF
TRBV12-3/TRBV12-4	few	TRBJ2-7	NA	TGTGCCAGCAGCCTAGGGGAGGAAAGGAGCTCCTACGAGCAGTACTTC	CASSLGEERSSYEQYF
TRBV20-1	NA	TRBJ2-1	TRBD2	TGCAGTGCTAGAGGAGTCGGGACTAGCGGGACTGGTCTCCCCCTTGATGAGCAGTTCTTC	CSARGVGTSGTGLPLDEQFF
TRBV2	few	TRBJ2-3	NA	TGTGCCAGCAACCGAGGTAGCACAGATACGCAGTATTTT	CASNRGSTDTQYF
TRBV5-1	NA	TRBJ1-1	TRBD1	TGCGCCAGCAGCTTGGGACAGGGACCCGCTTTCTTT	CASSLGQGPAFF
TRBV3-1	few	TRBJ2-2	NA	TGTGCCAGCAGACGGTTTTTGGGGACCGGGGAGCTGTTTTTT	CASRRFLGTGELFF
TRBV4-2	many	TRBJ2-1	TRBD2	TGTGCCAGCAGCCAAGATCCGTTGCTAGCGGGAGGTTTCTTCTACAATGAGCAGTTCTTC	CASSQDPLLAGGFFYNEQFF
TRBV11-3	NA	TRBJ2-1	NA	TGTGCCAGCAGCTTAGATGATTACAATGAGCAGTTCTTC	CASSLDDYNEQFF